This TCR beta chain was found in a study of T cell responses to AZD1222 COVID-19 vaccine. Study summary: Second doses that came at about 4 or about 12 weeks were put together.

Trimming removed 1 base at V and 3 bases at J, with 2 bases between. The CDR3 is made up of 12 amino acids. The germline V gene has CDR1 LGHDT and CDR2 YNNKEL (reference sequence). TCRdb keeps only in-frame clones here, not all; method: immunoSEQ multiplex PCR. The table includes 90,000 to 110,000 clones, about nine tenths detected once. The receptor comes from an adult in good health. This sample comprised peripheral blood, obtained on day 0 of AZD1222 vaccination. The chain joins TRBV3-1 (or the pseudogene TRBV3-2) to TRBJ2-3; D is ambiguous. CDR3 sequence reads: CASSQATDTQYF. CDR3 DNA sequence: TGTGCCAGCAGCCAAGCTACAGATACGCAGTATTTT.